The clone carrying this T cell receptor beta chain was observed a few times. For the second PCR, which ran for about 6 to 11 cycles, a sample-barcoded 5' primer and a J-beta primer mix were used. TCRdb re-called the 5' RACE reads with MiXCR, one entry per CDR3 protein. The table shows 1.5 million or so distinct CDR3 sequences, with around 39% occurring only once. These data are taken from a study of blood T cells in healthy people across ages. Trimming removed 5 bases from V and 7 bases from J; junction bases left unmatched: 5. The CDR3 extends over 14 amino acids. In germline, CDR1 is SNHLY, CDR2 FYNNEI.

The chain joins TRBV2 to TRBJ1-4, with 9 bases fitting TRBD1. The TCR sequence derives from a woman aged 18-29 years in good health. The specimen was blood. In nucleotides, the CDR3 is TGTGCCAGCAGTCCACAGGGGGCCGGTGAAAAACTGTTTTTT. It specifies CASSPQGAGEKLFF.